The present T cell receptor (beta chain) was sequenced within a study of Ad26.COV2.S vaccination and SARS-CoV-2 variants. The table lists this clone with a few counts. Its antigen is not identified. The treatment was: 19 received Ad26.COV2.S at low or high dose, single or two shots; roughly five received placebo; per-sample allocation not given. Day 63 after the first injection of vaccine or placebo was the sampling time. Whole-study findings and limits: Vaccine and placebo recipients had comparable breadth of non-spike TCRs.

Trimming stripped 3 bases from V and 2 bases from J, with 10 bases between. CDR3 size: 14 residues. In germline, CDR1 is SGDLS, CDR2 YYNGEE. Some clones are missing from TCRdb's copy, which holds only in-frame ones; the method was immunoSEQ multiplex PCR. Among 380,000 or so clones listed, 65% to 90% were seen once. The clonotype comes from a person aged 18 to 65 who received the Ad26.COV2.S COVID-19 vaccine or a placebo. The chain recombines TRBV9 with TRBJ2-3; perhaps TRBD1 as D (6 bases). This material consisted of peripheral blood, taken in a trial of Ad26.COV2.S vaccine versus placebo. For the CDR3, the DNA is TGTGCCAGCAGCGAACAGGGCTACACAGATACGCAGTATTTT. Amino acid sequence: CASSEQGYTDTQYF.